Listed here is a single TCR beta chain. No cognate antigen has been identified for it. One base away there is no much larger clone; base qualities are not given. In the paper's terms, the treatment or condition label means: AdE1-LMPpoly-expanded autologous EBV-specific T-cell therapy followed by anti-PD-1 nivolumab. This entry comes from a study of EBV T-cell therapy then PD-1 blockade in nasopharyngeal carcinoma (dated by TCRdb to the early 2020s). The CDR1 and CDR2 encoded by the germline V gene are SGHVS and FNYEAQ. Cut back by 3 bases and 5 bases, the V and J ends lie 13 bases apart. From its cysteine to its phenylalanine, the CDR3 spans 15 amino acids. Only the CDR3 portion is preserved as DNA: 45 bases, with reading frame beginning at the first base. The Qiagen DNeasy Kit was used to extract genomic DNA from the sorted cells. Deep sequencing of the TCR beta chain was done on the immunoSEQ platform. As for how the authors treated the data: The immunoSEQ Analyzer software was used to analyze the repertoire data. TCRdb re-hosts the immuneACCESS table, in-frame sequences only. Its copies lack some clones; in the studies checked, an unresolved V gene accounts for under half of them, and the cause for the rest is not known. V, J and clone size were drawn from that table, and D and trimming were deduced from the DNA. A total of fewer than 20,000 clones appear in this sample, 84% of them only once. Around 30% of the sample comes from the top ten.

The origin of this receptor is a man aged 40-49 years with nasopharyngeal carcinoma. Recombination linked TRBV7-6 to TRBJ2-2; perhaps TRBD2 is the D gene, with 5 bases matching. This specimen was CD8+ T cells from blood, taken at day 33 from a patient whose treatment included autologous EBV-specific T cells and nivolumab. The CDR3 protein: CASSLTGSLTGELFF. The nucleotide sequence reads TGTGCCAGCAGCTTGACGGGGAGTTTGACCGGGGAGCTGTTTTTT.